Each of the 15 T cell receptor beta chains below was sequenced from the same sample in a study of CD8+ T cells in alopecia areata. In each case, RNA was isolated and then reverse transcribed into cDNA as the sequencing template. Repertoires were generated with immunoSEQ multiplex PCR, while TCRdb's copy carries only in-frame clones and drops some. The repertoire holds over 150,000 clones, with 50% to 60% as singletons. This material consisted of CD4+ T cells sorted from blood, taken at week 0. The source of these receptors is a human donor with alopecia areata.

J is TRBJ2-6 and V is TRBV4-1; D unresolved. CDR1 and CDR2 (germline): MGHRA, YSYEKL. CDR3 size: 15 residues. The V gene lost 4 bases and the J gene lost 0 bases, with 7 bases spanning the gap. Here the CDR3 reads CASSLSPSGANVLTF. The CDR3 DNA follows: TGCGCCAGCAGCCTAAGCCCCTCTGGGGCCAACGTCCTGACTTTC.

V gene TRBV5-1 combines with J gene TRBJ1-2; TRBD1 aligns across 8 bases. CDR1 and CDR2 (germline): SGHRS, YFSETQ. This CDR3 contains 15 residues. V lost 4 bases, J lost 6 bases, and 11 bases stayed unmatched. DNA for the CDR3: TGCGCCAGCAGCCTACTAGGGACAGGCTTGGATGGCTACACCTTC. Residues: CASSLLGTGLDGYTF.

The chain uses TRBV29-1 and TRBJ1-1; D gene unclear. Trimming took 7 bases from V and 8 from J, leaving 8 bases between them. Germline CDR1 reads SQVTM; CDR2 reads ANQGSEA. This CDR3 has 9 amino acids. CDR3 in DNA: TGCAGCGCGCATCCAGAAGCTTTCTTT. It encodes CSAHPEAFF.

This chain uses TRBV7-9 with TRBJ1-6, with no clear D. The V gene lost 5 bases and the J gene lost 7 bases, with 9 bases spanning the gap. The CDR3 totals 13 residues. CDR1 and CDR2 (germline): SEHNR, FQNEAQ (reference sequence). This chain's CDR3 is CASSPVANSPLHF. The CDR3 DNA reads as TGTGCCAGCAGCCCGGTCGCGAATTCACCCCTCCACTTT.

The V and J genes are TRBV29-1 and TRBJ2-7, with D perhaps TRBD2 (6 bases). The germline gives CDR1 SQVTM, CDR2 ANQGSEA. Trimming removed 3 bases at V and 7 bases at J, with 16 bases between. CDR3 length equals 13 residues. The chain's CDR3 is CSVDAGLPSEQYF. The CDR3 DNA is TGCAGCGTTGATGCGGGACTGCCCTCAGAGCAGTACTTC.

The V gene is TRBV29-1, the J gene TRBJ2-2; 9 bases agree with TRBD1. Germline trimming cut 8 bases from V and 0 bases from J; bases unmatched to any gene: 4. CDR1 and CDR2 from the germline V gene are SQVTM and ANQGSEA. CDR3 length: 14 amino acids. The CDR3 nucleotides read TGCAGCATCCGGACAGGGGCGAACACCGGGGAGCTGTTTTTT. Amino acid sequence: CSIRTGANTGELFF.

The chain carries TRBV29-1 and TRBJ2-3, with D unresolved. CDR3 length: 13 residues. Germline V gene lookup returns CDR1 SQVTM and CDR2 ANQGSEA. V was shortened by 1 base and J by 2 bases, with 7 bases between the two germline ends. CDR3 residues: CSVEAGATDTQYF. CDR3 nucleotides: TGCAGCGTTGAAGCCGGAGCCACAGATACGCAGTATTTT.

The chain is built from TRBV7-9 and TRBJ2-5, with 8 bases that match TRBD1. The CDR3 has 14 residues. V lost 5 bases and J lost 5; bases outside the gene matches: 7. CDR1 SEHNR and CDR2 FQNEAQ come from the germline V gene (reference sequence). DNA for the CDR3: TGTGCCAGCAGCCCACGGACAGGGATGGAGACCCAGTACTTC. Protein product: CASSPRTGMETQYF.

The genes are TRBV4-1 and TRBJ2-5; D remains ambiguous. This CDR3 region has 14 residues. Per the germline V gene, CDR1 is MGHRA and CDR2 is YSYEKL. V was pared by 1 base and J by 2 bases, with 8 bases between. CDR3 sequence reads: CASSQVGSQETQYF. In DNA, the CDR3 is TGCGCCAGCAGCCAAGTTGGTTCACAAGAGACCCAGTACTTC.

V is TRBV7-6 and J is TRBJ2-7, with 8 nucleotides matching TRBD1. The CDR3 runs to 16 residues. J was trimmed by 2 bases and V by 7 bases; bases with no gene match: 13. Germline V gene data show CDR1 as SGHVS and CDR2 as FNYEAQ. This chain's CDR3 is CASTDLPGQATYEQYF. DNA of the CDR3: TGTGCCAGCACCGACCTCCCGGGACAGGCCACCTACGAGCAGTACTTC. Full variable domain (remainder filled in from reference TRBV7-6 and TRBJ2-7): GAGVSQSPRYKVTKRGQDVALRCDPISGHVSLYWYRQALGQGPEFLTYFNYEAQQDKSGLPNDRFSAERPEGSISTLTIQRTEQRDSAMYRCASTDLPGQATYEQYFGPGTRLTVT.

As to this clone: Other nucleotide sequences from this sample produce the same CDR3. The chain links TRBV30 to TRBJ1-6, with 7 bases matching TRBD1. The J segment lost 7 bases and the V segment lost 5 bases, leaving 8 bases of the junction unmatched. Germline lookup yields CDR1 GTSNPN and CDR2 SVGIG (reference sequence). This CDR3 is 14 amino acids long. The CDR3 protein is CAWGLGQRNSPLHF. Written as DNA, the CDR3 is TGTGCCTGGGGCCTGGGACAGAGAAATTCACCCCTCCACTTT.

This chain joins TRBV4-2 and TRBJ2-7, with 7 bases that match TRBD2. Germline V CDR1 and CDR2: LGHNA, YNFKEQ. The CDR3 consists of 14 residues. Unmatched junction bases numbered 4, after V lost 1 base and J lost 4 bases. The CDR3 loop reads CASSQVGTIYEQYF. CDR3 bases: TGTGCCAGCAGCCAAGTCGGGACTATATACGAGCAGTACTTC.

This clone has more than one count but fewer than ten. This chain links TRBV11-2 with TRBJ2-1, with D possibly TRBD2 on 6 matching bases. Germline assignment: CDR1 SGHAT and CDR2 FQNNGV. CDR3 length equals 11 residues. V lost 8 bases, J lost 6 bases, and 8 bases lay in between. The chain's CDR3 is CASGDSNEQFF. CDR3 DNA: TGTGCCAGCGGGGACTCCAATGAGCAGTTCTTC.

CDR3 sequence: CASSQASGGTTDTQYF. In nucleotides, the CDR3 is TGTGCCAGCAGCCAAGCTAGCGGGGGAACCACAGATACGCAGTATTTT. The V gene is TRBV4-2, the J gene TRBJ2-3, with 10 positions matching TRBD2. Germline loops: CDR1 LGHNA, CDR2 YNFKEQ. The J segment lost 2 bases and the V segment lost 1 base, leaving 3 bases of the junction unmatched. This CDR3 is built from 16 residues.

The V gene is TRBV9, the J gene TRBJ1-2; 8 positions match TRBD1. The germline CDR1 and CDR2 sequences are SGDLS and YYNGEE. This CDR3 region has 13 residues. V was pared by 3 bases and J by 7 bases, with 5 bases of the junction left unmatched. The CDR3 sequence is CASSADRAVGYTF. The DNA for the CDR3 is TGTGCCAGCAGCGCGGACAGGGCGGTTGGCTACACCTTC.